This TCR beta chain was recovered during a study of CD8 T cells in Susac syndrome. The ends lost 1 base at V and 6 bases at J; junction bases unmatched: 4. The CDR3 has 16 residues. Germline CDR1 and CDR2: LNHNV and YYDKDF (reference sequence). FACS enriched CD8+ TEMRA cells, while bulk CD8+ and CD4+ were negatively isolated. Random hexamers were used to reverse transcribe the RNA input (roughly 0.5 to 1 ug). immunoSEQ multiplex PCR amplified TCR beta CDR3 across 54 Vbeta, 13 Jbeta. TCRdb processed the immunoSEQ multiplex PCR reads anew with MiXCR; each CDR3 protein has one entry. The sample records a few hundred thousand distinct CDR3 sequences, approximately 95% being singletons.

The genes are TRBV15 and TRBJ2-3, with TRBD2 identical over 13 bases. Sequenced: CD4+ T cells from PBMCs. The sequence came from a human donor with multiple sclerosis. CDR3 in DNA: TGTGCCACCAGCAGAGGGGAACTAGCGGGAGGGGATACGCAGTATTTT. Protein: CATSRGELAGGDTQYF.